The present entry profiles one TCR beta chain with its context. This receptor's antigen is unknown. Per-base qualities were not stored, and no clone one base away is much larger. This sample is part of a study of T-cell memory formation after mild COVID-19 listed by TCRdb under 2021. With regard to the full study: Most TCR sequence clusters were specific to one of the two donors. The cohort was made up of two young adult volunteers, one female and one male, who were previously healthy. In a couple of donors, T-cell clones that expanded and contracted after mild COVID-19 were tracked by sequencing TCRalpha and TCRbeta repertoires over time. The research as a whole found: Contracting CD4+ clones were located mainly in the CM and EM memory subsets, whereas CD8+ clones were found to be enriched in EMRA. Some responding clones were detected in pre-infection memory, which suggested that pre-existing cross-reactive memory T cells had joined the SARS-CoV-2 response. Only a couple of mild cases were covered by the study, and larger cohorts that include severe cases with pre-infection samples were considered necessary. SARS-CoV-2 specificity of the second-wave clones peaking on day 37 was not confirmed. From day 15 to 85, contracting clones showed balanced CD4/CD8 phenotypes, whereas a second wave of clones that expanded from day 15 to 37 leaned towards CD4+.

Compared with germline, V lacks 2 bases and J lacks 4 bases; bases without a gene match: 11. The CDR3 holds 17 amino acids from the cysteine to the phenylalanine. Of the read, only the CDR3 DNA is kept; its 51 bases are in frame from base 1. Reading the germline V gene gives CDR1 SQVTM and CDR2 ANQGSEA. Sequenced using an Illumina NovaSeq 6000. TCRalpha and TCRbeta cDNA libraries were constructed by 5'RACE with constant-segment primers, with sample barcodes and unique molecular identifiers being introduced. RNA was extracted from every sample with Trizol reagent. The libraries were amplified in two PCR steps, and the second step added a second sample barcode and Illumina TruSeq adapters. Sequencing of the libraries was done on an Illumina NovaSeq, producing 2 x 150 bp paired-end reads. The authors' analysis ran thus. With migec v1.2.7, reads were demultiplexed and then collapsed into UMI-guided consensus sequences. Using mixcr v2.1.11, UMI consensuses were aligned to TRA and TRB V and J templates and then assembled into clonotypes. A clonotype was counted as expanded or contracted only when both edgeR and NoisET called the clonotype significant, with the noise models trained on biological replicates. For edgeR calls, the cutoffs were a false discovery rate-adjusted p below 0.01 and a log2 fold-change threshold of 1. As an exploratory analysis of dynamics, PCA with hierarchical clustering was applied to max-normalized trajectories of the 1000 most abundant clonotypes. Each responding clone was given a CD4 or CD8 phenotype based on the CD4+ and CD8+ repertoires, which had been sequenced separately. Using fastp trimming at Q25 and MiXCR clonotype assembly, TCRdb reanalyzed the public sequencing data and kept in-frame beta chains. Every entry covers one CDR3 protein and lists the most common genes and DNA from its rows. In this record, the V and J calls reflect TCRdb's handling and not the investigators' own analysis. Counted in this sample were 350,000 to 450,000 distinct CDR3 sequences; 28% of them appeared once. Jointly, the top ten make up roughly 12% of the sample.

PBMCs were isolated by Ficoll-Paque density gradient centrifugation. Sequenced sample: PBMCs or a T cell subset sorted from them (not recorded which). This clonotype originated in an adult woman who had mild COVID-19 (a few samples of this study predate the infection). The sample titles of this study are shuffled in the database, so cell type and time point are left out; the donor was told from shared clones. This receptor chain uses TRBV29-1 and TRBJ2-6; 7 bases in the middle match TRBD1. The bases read TGCAGCGTTGAACGCTGGGACAGAAGTTCGGGGGCCAACGTCCTGACTTTC. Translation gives CSVERWDRSSGANVLTF.